A selection of T cell receptor beta chains follows, all from one sample in a study of T cell clusters in autoimmune cytopenias. TCRdb derives one entry per CDR3 protein from the multiplex PCR reads, leaving out DNA. Its table lists roughly 10,000 distinct CDR3 sequences. The sample was also reused in another study, on T cell repertoires in aging, cancer and after chemotherapy.

Material: peripheral blood. These TCRs come from a human donor in good health. Both conserved end residues are part of each CDR3. Expanded clones get a size class; other rows say once, few or many, or leave the size out.

clone_size: -; v_call: TRBV7-9; j_call: TRBJ1-2; cdr3_aa: CASSQGGISGGYTF
clone_size: medium-sized; v_call: TRBV30; j_call: TRBJ2-2; cdr3_aa: CAWFPNTGELFF
clone_size: medium-sized; v_call: TRBV30; j_call: TRBJ1-2; cdr3_aa: CAWSRGQTYGYTF
clone_size: -; v_call: TRBV18; j_call: TRBJ2-5; cdr3_aa: CASSPPLRAGRQETQYF
clone_size: medium-sized; v_call: TRBV5-6; j_call: TRBJ2-7; cdr3_aa: CASSSARVRDEQYF
clone_size: -; v_call: TRBV5-1; j_call: TRBJ2-1; cdr3_aa: CASSLIAGGSTEQFF
clone_size: -; v_call: TRBV7-9; j_call: TRBJ1-1; cdr3_aa: CASSVLGSANTEAFF
clone_size: -; v_call: TRBV18; j_call: TRBJ1-2; cdr3_aa: CASSPGTEGNGYTF
clone_size: -; v_call: TRBV6-4; j_call: TRBJ2-7; cdr3_aa: CASSADRILHEQYF
clone_size: medium-sized; v_call: TRBV29-1; j_call: TRBJ2-1; cdr3_aa: CSGQPGSYNEQFF
clone_size: medium-sized; v_call: TRBV20-1; j_call: TRBJ1-3; cdr3_aa: CSASLPDGNTIYF
clone_size: medium-sized; v_call: TRBV20-1; j_call: TRBJ1-2; cdr3_aa: CSATAQITGGSGYTF
clone_size: -; v_call: TRBV11-3; j_call: TRBJ2-1; cdr3_aa: CASSFSSGDYNEQFF
clone_size: -; v_call: TRBV5-6; j_call: TRBJ2-3; cdr3_aa: CASRGGQRGGTTQYF
clone_size: -; v_call: TRBV6-6; j_call: TRBJ2-7; cdr3_aa: CASTRDRGFYEQYF
clone_size: medium-sized; v_call: TRBV12-3/TRBV12-4; j_call: TRBJ1-2; cdr3_aa: CASSRTGDYGYTF
clone_size: -; v_call: TRBV5-1; j_call: TRBJ1-1; cdr3_aa: CASSLEGQGIRAEAFF
clone_size: -; v_call: TRBV7-2; j_call: TRBJ2-7; cdr3_aa: CASSLAGTYNEQYF
clone_size: -; v_call: TRBV7-9; j_call: TRBJ1-1; cdr3_aa: CASTIGSGGGNTEAFF
clone_size: medium-sized; v_call: TRBV5-5; j_call: TRBJ1-2; cdr3_aa: CASSLPGGGYGYTF
clone_size: -; v_call: TRBV18; j_call: TRBJ1-6; cdr3_aa: CASSPYSSYNSPLHF
clone_size: -; v_call: TRBV20-1; j_call: TRBJ1-2; cdr3_aa: CSAPGLPGYGYTF
clone_size: medium-sized; v_call: TRBV6-4; j_call: TRBJ1-2; cdr3_aa: CASSAGGGGNYGYTF
clone_size: -; v_call: TRBV2; j_call: TRBJ2-2; cdr3_aa: CASSEQDSANTGELFF
clone_size: medium-sized; v_call: TRBV27; j_call: TRBJ2-5; cdr3_aa: CASSGLAGQETQYF
clone_size: -; v_call: TRBV28; j_call: TRBJ2-5; cdr3_aa: CASSFGRPAGQETQYF
clone_size: medium-sized; v_call: TRBV29-1; j_call: TRBJ2-1; cdr3_aa: CSVEDPGLAATGGSYNEQFF
clone_size: medium-sized; v_call: TRBV20-1; j_call: TRBJ2-7; cdr3_aa: CSATPLTVVSYEQYF
clone_size: -; v_call: TRBV18; j_call: TRBJ1-1; cdr3_aa: CASSPGENTEAFF
clone_size: -; v_call: TRBV7-2; j_call: TRBJ2-3; cdr3_aa: CASSSRRTSGGATDTQYF
clone_size: -; v_call: TRBV5-1; j_call: TRBJ1-3; cdr3_aa: CASSSGTEVSGNTIYF
clone_size: -; v_call: TRBV4-1; j_call: TRBJ1-2; cdr3_aa: CASSHPDRGRQNQNYGYTF
clone_size: medium-sized; v_call: TRBV7-2; j_call: TRBJ2-2; cdr3_aa: CASSPKAGELFF
clone_size: -; v_call: TRBV20-1; j_call: TRBJ1-4; cdr3_aa: CSARDLQRVSGEKLFF
clone_size: medium-sized; v_call: TRBV19; j_call: TRBJ2-7; cdr3_aa: CASSPSPRSYEQYF
clone_size: -; v_call: TRBV20-1; j_call: TRBJ2-5; cdr3_aa: CSARDAGGKTQYF
clone_size: -; v_call: TRBV14; j_call: TRBJ2-3; cdr3_aa: CASSRTYSTDTQYF
clone_size: -; v_call: TRBV20-1; j_call: TRBJ2-1; cdr3_aa: CSARPGYGREQFF
clone_size: medium-sized; v_call: TRBV6-5; j_call: TRBJ2-7; cdr3_aa: CASSYSPWSYEQYF
clone_size: medium-sized; v_call: TRBV30; j_call: TRBJ1-2; cdr3_aa: CASSWAHYGYTF
clone_size: -; v_call: TRBV11-2; j_call: TRBJ1-2; cdr3_aa: CASSQSRDSYGYTF
clone_size: -; v_call: TRBV7-9; j_call: TRBJ2-5; cdr3_aa: CASSLFGGGRETQYF
clone_size: -; v_call: TRBV7-2; j_call: TRBJ1-5; cdr3_aa: CASSLGGTGLYSNQPQHF
clone_size: -; v_call: TRBV5-5; j_call: TRBJ1-5; cdr3_aa: CASSLGGIQPQHF
clone_size: -; v_call: TRBV2; j_call: TRBJ1-1; cdr3_aa: CASREARENTEAFF
clone_size: medium-sized; v_call: TRBV19; j_call: TRBJ1-6; cdr3_aa: CASSIQGTWNSPLHF
clone_size: medium-sized; v_call: TRBV12-3/TRBV12-4; j_call: TRBJ2-1; cdr3_aa: CASRVSGGLGEQFF
clone_size: medium-sized; v_call: TRBV15; j_call: TRBJ1-1; cdr3_aa: CATSGFEGGNTEAFF
clone_size: -; v_call: TRBV7-2; j_call: TRBJ1-5; cdr3_aa: CASSIGGYRVDQPQHF
clone_size: -; v_call: TRBV5-4; j_call: TRBJ2-3; cdr3_aa: CASSLVRASSRMEYF
clone_size: -; v_call: TRBV11-2; j_call: TRBJ1-4; cdr3_aa: CASSYRRGNEKLFF
clone_size: -; v_call: TRBV5-8; j_call: TRBJ2-7; cdr3_aa: CASSSYRDRAYEQYF
clone_size: large; v_call: TRBV19; j_call: TRBJ2-7; cdr3_aa: CASSIVWTGHEQYF